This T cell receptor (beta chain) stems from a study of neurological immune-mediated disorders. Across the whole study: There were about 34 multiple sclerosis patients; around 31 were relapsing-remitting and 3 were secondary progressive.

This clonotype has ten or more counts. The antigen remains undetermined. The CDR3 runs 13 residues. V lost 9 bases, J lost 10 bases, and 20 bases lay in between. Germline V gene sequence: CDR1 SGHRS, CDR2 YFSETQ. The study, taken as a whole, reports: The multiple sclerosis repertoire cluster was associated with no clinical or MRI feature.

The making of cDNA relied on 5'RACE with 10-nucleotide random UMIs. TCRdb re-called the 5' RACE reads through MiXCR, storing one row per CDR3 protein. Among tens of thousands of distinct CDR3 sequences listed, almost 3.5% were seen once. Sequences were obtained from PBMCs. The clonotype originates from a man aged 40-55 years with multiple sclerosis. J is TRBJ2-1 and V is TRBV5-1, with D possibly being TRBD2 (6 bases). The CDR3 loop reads CATREASGGEQFF. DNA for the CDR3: TGCGCCACCAGGGAGGCGTCTGGCGGGGAGCAGTTCTTC.